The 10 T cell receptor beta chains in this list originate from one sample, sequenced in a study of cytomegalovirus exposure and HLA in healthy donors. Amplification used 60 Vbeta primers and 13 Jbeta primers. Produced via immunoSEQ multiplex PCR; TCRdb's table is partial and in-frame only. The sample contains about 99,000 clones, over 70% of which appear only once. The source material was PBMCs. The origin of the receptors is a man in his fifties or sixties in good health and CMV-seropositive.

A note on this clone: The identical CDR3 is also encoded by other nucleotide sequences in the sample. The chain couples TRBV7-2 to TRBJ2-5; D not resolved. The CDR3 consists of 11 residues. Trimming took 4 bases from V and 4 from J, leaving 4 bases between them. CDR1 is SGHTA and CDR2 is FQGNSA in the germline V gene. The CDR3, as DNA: TGTGCCAGCAGCTCCAGAGAGACCCAGTACTTC. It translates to CASSSRETQYF.

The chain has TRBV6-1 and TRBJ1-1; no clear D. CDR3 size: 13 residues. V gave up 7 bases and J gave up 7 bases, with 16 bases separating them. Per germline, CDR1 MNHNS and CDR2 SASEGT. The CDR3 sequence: CASTLRVEREAFF. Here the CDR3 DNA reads TGTGCCAGCACACTCCGGGTCGAACGTGAAGCTTTCTTT.

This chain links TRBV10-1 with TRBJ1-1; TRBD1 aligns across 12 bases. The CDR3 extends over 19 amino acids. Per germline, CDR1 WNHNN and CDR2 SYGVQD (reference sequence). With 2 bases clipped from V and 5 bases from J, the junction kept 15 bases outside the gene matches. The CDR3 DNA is TGCGCCAGCAGTGAGAATCCCCCCGGGACAGGGGGCGCGGGAACTGAAGCTTTCTTT. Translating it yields CASSENPPGTGGAGTEAFF.

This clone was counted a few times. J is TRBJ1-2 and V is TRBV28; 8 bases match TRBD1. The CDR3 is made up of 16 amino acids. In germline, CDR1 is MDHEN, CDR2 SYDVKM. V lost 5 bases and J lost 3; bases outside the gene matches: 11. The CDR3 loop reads CASSPSLGQEYYGYTF. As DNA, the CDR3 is TGTGCCAGCAGTCCTAGCCTGGGACAGGAGTACTATGGCTACACCTTC.

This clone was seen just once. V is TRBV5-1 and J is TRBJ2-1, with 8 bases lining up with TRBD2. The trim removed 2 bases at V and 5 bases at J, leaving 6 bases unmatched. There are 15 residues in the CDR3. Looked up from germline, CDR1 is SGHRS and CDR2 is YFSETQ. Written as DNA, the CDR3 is TGCGCCAGCAGCTTTAGCGGGACCTTAAACAATGAGCAGTTCTTC. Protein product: CASSFSGTLNNEQFF.

This CDR3 is CASSSGLGTGELFF. CDR3 nucleotide sequence: TGTGCCAGCAGCTCGGGACTAGGGACCGGGGAGCTGTTTTTT. The chain links TRBV5-4 to TRBJ2-2; 8 positions agree with TRBD2. This CDR3 contains 14 residues. Per the germline V gene, CDR1 is SGHNT and CDR2 is YYREEE (reference sequence). J gave up 5 bases and V 3 bases, and 3 bases lay outside the gene matches.

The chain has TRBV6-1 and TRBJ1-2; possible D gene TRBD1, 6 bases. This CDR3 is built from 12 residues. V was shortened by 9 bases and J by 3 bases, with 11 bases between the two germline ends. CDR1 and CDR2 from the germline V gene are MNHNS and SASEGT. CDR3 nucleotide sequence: TGTGCCAGTAGACAGGTCGACTATGGCTACACCTTC. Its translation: CASRQVDYGYTF.

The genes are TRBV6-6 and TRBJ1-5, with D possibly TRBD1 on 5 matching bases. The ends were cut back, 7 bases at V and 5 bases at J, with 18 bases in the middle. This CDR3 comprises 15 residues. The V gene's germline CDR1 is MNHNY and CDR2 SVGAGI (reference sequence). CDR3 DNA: TGTGCCAGCAAGTTTACAGGAACCGCCGATCAGCCCCAGCATTTT. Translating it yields CASKFTGTADQPQHF.

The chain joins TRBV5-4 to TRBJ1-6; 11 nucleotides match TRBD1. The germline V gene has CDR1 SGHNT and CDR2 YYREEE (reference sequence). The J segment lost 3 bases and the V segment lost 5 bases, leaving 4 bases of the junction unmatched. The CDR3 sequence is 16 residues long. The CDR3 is CASRRTGGLYNSPLHF. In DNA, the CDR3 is TGTGCCAGCAGAAGGACAGGGGGCCTCTATAATTCACCCCTCCACTTT.

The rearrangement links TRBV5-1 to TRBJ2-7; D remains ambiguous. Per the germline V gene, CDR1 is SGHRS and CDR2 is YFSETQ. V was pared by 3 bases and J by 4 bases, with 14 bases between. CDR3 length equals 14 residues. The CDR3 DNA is TGCGCCAGCAGCTCGGGTGAACTAATTTACGAGCAGTACTTC. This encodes CASSSGELIYEQYF.